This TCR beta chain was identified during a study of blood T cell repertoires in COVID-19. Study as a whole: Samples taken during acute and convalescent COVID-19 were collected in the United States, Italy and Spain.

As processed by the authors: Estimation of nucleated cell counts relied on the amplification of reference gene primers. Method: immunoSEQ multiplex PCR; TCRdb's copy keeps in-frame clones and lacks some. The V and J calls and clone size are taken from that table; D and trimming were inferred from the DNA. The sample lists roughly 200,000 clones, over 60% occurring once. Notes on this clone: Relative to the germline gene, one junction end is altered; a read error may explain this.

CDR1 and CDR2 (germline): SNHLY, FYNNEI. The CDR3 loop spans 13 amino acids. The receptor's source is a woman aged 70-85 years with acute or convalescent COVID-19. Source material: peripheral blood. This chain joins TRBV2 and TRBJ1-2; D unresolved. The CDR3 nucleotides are TGTGCCAGCAGGGAAGACTTTAACTATGGCTACACCTTC. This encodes CASREDFNYGYTF.